The 14 T cell receptor beta chains in this list originate from one sample, sequenced in a study of blood T cell repertoires in COVID-19. Clones were read by immunoSEQ multiplex PCR, and TCRdb kept only the in-frame ones, dropping some. The sample lists about 26,000 clones, less than 85% occurring once. Sequences were obtained from peripheral blood. The receptors here all came from a human donor in a cohort sampled during active COVID-19.

The V gene is TRBV7-2, the J gene TRBJ2-5, with a possible D match to TRBD2 (5 bases). Germline lookup yields CDR1 SGHTA and CDR2 FQGNSA. V was trimmed by 2 bases and J by 5 bases, leaving 18 bases between them. The CDR3 sequence is 16 residues long. CDR3 DNA sequence: TGTGCCAGCAGCTTAACTCATCGGGGAACTGGGGAGACCCAGTACTTC. It codes for CASSLTHRGTGETQYF.

V and J are TRBV5-1 and TRBJ2-3; D might be TRBD2 (5 bases). CDR3 length equals 15 residues. V dropped 0 bases and J dropped 2 bases, with 10 bases sitting between them. In germline, CDR1 is SGHRS, CDR2 YFSETQ. The CDR3 DNA reads TGCGCCAGCAGCTTGGACACGAGGGTCACAGATACGCAGTATTTT. Protein sequence: CASSLDTRVTDTQYF. Full variable domain (outside the CDR3, taken from reference TRBV5-1 and TRBJ2-3): KAGVTQTPRYLIKTRGQQVTLSCSPISGHRSVSWYQQTPGQGLQFLFEYFSETQRNKGNFPGRFSGRQFSNSRSEMNVSTLELGDSALYLCASSLDTRVTDTQYFGPGTRLTVL.

The chain carries TRBV2 and TRBJ1-2, with 9 nucleotides matching TRBD1. This CDR3 spans 13 amino acids. Trimming took 6 bases from V and 5 from J; bases not matched to a gene: 4. The germline V gene has CDR1 SNHLY and CDR2 FYNNEI. CDR3 in amino acids: CASRIGQGYGYTF. The DNA of the CDR3 is TGTGCCAGCAGGATAGGACAGGGGTATGGCTACACCTTC.

The chain joins TRBV13 to TRBJ2-2, with 7 bases fitting TRBD2. Germline-derived CDR1 and CDR2 are PRHDT and FYEKMQ (reference sequence). Trimming removed 2 bases from V and 3 bases from J; junction bases left unmatched: 6. This CDR3 has 16 amino acids. The CDR3 sequence: CASSLSLAEYTGELFF. CDR3 DNA sequence: TGTGCCAGCAGCTTATCCCTAGCGGAATACACCGGGGAGCTGTTTTTT.

This clone was seen more than once but under ten times. The J gene is TRBJ1-5, the V gene TRBV19, with a weak D call TRBD1 (5 bases). Germline CDR1 LNHDA, CDR2 SQIVND (reference sequence). The V gene lost 2 bases and the J gene lost 11 bases, with 16 bases spanning the gap. The CDR3 length is 14 residues. CDR3 loop: CASSIRGGDRTQHF. The CDR3 DNA is TGTGCCAGTAGTATACGTGGCGGGGACCGGACCCAGCATTTT.

This sequence joins TRBV6-2 or TRBV6-3 and TRBJ1-4, with no clear D. This CDR3 is built from 15 residues. Germline lookup yields CDR1 MNHEY and CDR2 SVGEGT. V lost 2 bases, J lost 0 bases, and 7 bases lay in between. The CDR3 here is CASSYGDATNEKLFF. The CDR3, as DNA: TGTGCCAGCAGTTACGGAGATGCAACTAATGAAAAACTGTTTTTT.

The V call is TRBV14, the J call TRBJ1-2, with D uncertain. Germline lookup yields CDR1 SGHDN and CDR2 FVKESK. The CDR3 covers 13 residues. The V and J ends lost 3 bases and 1 base respectively, with 6 bases between them. This CDR3 reads CASSHQVNYGYTF. The CDR3, as DNA: TGTGCCAGCAGCCACCAGGTTAACTATGGCTACACCTTC.

V is TRBV28 and J is TRBJ1-6; unclear D gene. Germline-derived CDR1 and CDR2 are MDHEN and SYDVKM. This CDR3 spans 13 amino acids. The V end was cut by 7 bases, the J end by 6 bases, with 10 bases between. The CDR3 sequence: CASTASPNSPLHF. CDR3 nucleotides: TGTGCCAGCACTGCGTCCCCTAATTCACCCCTCCACTTT.

This chain connects TRBV6-5 to TRBJ2-2; D remains unclear. Between the trimmed V and J ends, which lost 3 bases and 1 base, there was a span of 9 bases. Germline V CDR1 and CDR2: MNHEY, SVGAGI. This CDR3 has 15 amino acids. The CDR3 nucleotides are TGTGCCAGCAGTTATGGTGCAGGGAACACCGGGGAGCTGTTTTTT. This codes for CASSYGAGNTGELFF.

The chain employs TRBV27 and TRBJ1-1, with D perhaps TRBD1 (6 bases). Germline values: CDR1 MNHEY, CDR2 SMNVEV (reference sequence). V lost 5 bases and J lost 10, with 20 bases in between. The CDR3 runs 14 residues. The DNA of the CDR3 is TGTGCCAGCAGTCTAATACAGGGTAGGGCTCGAGCTTTCTTT. Its translation: CASSLIQGRARAFF.

The rearrangement links TRBV28 to TRBJ1-2; 7 positions agree with TRBD1. CDR1 and CDR2 from the germline V gene are MDHEN and SYDVKM. J was trimmed by 0 bases and V by 7 bases; bases with no gene match: 5. CDR3 length: 14 amino acids. Here the CDR3 DNA reads TGTGCCAGCAAACGGGACAGCCCTAACTATGGCTACACCTTC. This sequence encodes CASKRDSPNYGYTF.

This clone was counted a single time. This chain links TRBV7-6 with TRBJ2-7; 7 nucleotides agree with TRBD2. The CDR3 is 15 residues long. Germline values: CDR1 SGHVS, CDR2 FNYEAQ. After removal of 5 bases from V and 2 bases from J, the junction contained 9 bases not matched to a gene. The CDR3, as DNA: TGTGCCAGCAGCAGCGGCGGGAGCTCCGCCTACGAGCAGTACTTC. Translated: CASSSGGSSAYEQYF.

The chain is built from TRBV18 and TRBJ2-3; TRBD2 matches 12 bases. The J segment lost 1 base and the V segment lost 5 bases, leaving 4 bases of the junction unmatched. The CDR3 spans 16 residues. Germline CDR1 and CDR2: KGHSH and LQKENI. This CDR3 is CASSTWTSGGTDTQYF. The CDR3, as DNA: TGTGCCAGCTCAACCTGGACTAGCGGGGGCACAGATACGCAGTATTTT.

This chain links TRBV2 with TRBJ2-3; 9 bases line up with TRBD2. CDR3 length: 16 amino acids. Looked up from germline, CDR1 is SNHLY and CDR2 is FYNNEI. V shed 1 base, J shed 0 bases, and the junction held 2 bases outside the gene matches. This chain's CDR3 is CASSEVLAGSTDTQYF. For the CDR3, the DNA is TGTGCCAGCAGTGAAGTGCTAGCGGGGAGCACAGATACGCAGTATTTT.